The T cell receptor (beta chain) under discussion was sequenced for a study of cytomegalovirus exposure and HLA in healthy donors (TCRdb year 2017). Regarding the research as a whole: In an earlier analysis of 587 of the donors, around 300 Gb of sequence data and 100 million or so unique TCR beta sequences from about 179 million T cells were reported. A later analysis re-analyzed previously published TCR beta repertoires from about 600 donors and added high-resolution HLA genotyping to study TCR occurrence patterns. A separate validation cohort of 100 to 150 different subjects was used in addition to the roughly 670-subject first cohort. To decide whether each TCR beta V gene segment behaved as functional or pseudogenic, an earlier analysis of fewer than 750 of the donors relied on high-throughput TCR beta sequencing. The study aimed to test whether cataloging public T cell receptors could reveal signatures of past pathogen exposure. Every discovery cohort repertoire had been produced on one sequencing platform. Rather than drawing on any new phenotypic data, the later analysis identified candidate immune exposures from TCR beta sequences and the way those sequences occurred across donors. Roughly five DR-DQ haplotypes were handled as single units for association and clustering because linkage in the cohort was strong. Alongside the repertoire data, information on donor age, sex, ethnicity and CMV serostatus was compiled. The study used immunosequencing to profile the T cell repertoires of approximately 690 subjects and linked those repertoires to cytomegalovirus serostatus. To predict cytomegalovirus infection status, the study brought together high-throughput TCR immunosequencing, statistical association of individual TCRs with disease status, and machine learning. On average, around 240,000 unique TCR beta nucleotide sequences were sequenced per donor among more than 350 genotyped donors of the cohort, with roughly 19% of those sequences being non-productive. A later genetic analysis used genome-wide SNP genotypes for about 65% of the 666 donors, treating that subset as a discovery cohort. About 280 gigabases of sequencing data and 70 million to 100 million unique TCR sequences made up an early release that covered around 640 HLA-typed donors. Class I and class II HLA loci were covered by the typing at four-digit resolution. Typing coverage varied by locus: roughly 629-640 donors for A, B, C, DRB1 and DQB1; approximately 560 for DQA1; nearly 610 for DPA1; approximately 450 for DPB1. Of the 300 to 500 genotyped donors, 80% to 90% were placed in the genetic ancestry cluster associated with self-reported Caucasian donors. Here is what the overall study found, with its caveats: In a later analysis, most CMV-associated TCR beta chains were found to appear HLA-restricted, with HLA associations seemingly driven largely by CMV exposure. Most TCR sequences were observed very rarely across donors, whereas some public TCRs were present in many individuals. A later genetic analysis associated a missense DCLRE1C variant with V-gene and J-gene trimming of TCR beta chains, and an independent cohort replicated the association. A further reported finding was that TCR beta sequences accurately predicted the HLA-A and HLA-B alleles for most subjects in the first cohort. Only TCR beta chains were sequenced in this cohort, and the absence of alpha or paired-chain data limited detectable features. A later analysis found that HLA-associated TCR beta chains were more clonally expanded and had lower generation probabilities than equally common non-associated chains. The only immune exposure information available for the cohort was CMV serostatus. The study listed around 160 TCR beta chains as associated with cytomegalovirus. Some IMGT-functional V segments, including TRBV6-2 and TRBV6-3, could not be distinguished by the 87-base-pair reads and were therefore excluded. Assigning TCR associations to individual alleles was difficult when HLA alleles, especially DR and DQ, strongly co-occurred. Because HLA typing was unavailable for some donors at each locus, only the typed subset was used in association tests. Correlated functional status among segregating V segments might reflect linkage disequilibrium, but an unknown experimental factor could not be ruled out. An earlier analysis of some 560 of the donors showed that most TCR beta V segments appeared in productive rearrangements either about 90% or about 30% of the time, which broadly matched IMGT annotations. In vitro tests confirmed that a few of the cytomegalovirus-associated TCR beta chains recognize cytomegalovirus antigens. According to a later analysis, parvovirus B19, influenza, CMV and Epstein-Barr virus appeared linked to several top co-occurrence clusters. Cytomegalovirus status was reported to be diagnosed by the classifier with high specificity and sensitivity in both the original and validation cohorts. The presence/absence analyses assumed that sequencing depth was roughly uniform across donors, and that assumption may not be true. Because counts were too low, about 18 rarely observed V segments, including chromosome 9 orphons, were left out of the earlier analysis of 587 of the donors. A later genetic analysis reported fewer N-insertions in productive TCRs among donors in an Asian-associated ancestry cluster than the roughly 700-donor mean. In a later analysis, 15,000 to 20,000 TCR beta sequences were associated with specific HLA alleles at a false discovery rate of 0.05. In a later analysis, the rate of TCR association differed among HLA loci, with DRB1 alleles having the most associated TCRs and HLA-C alleles having the fewest. A cluster of highly shared sequence variants was judged likely to represent a technical artifact of the sequencing pipeline. The authors suggested that the approach could potentially be extended to other disease states and immunological phenotypes.

Only one count was recorded for this clone. It lacks a known antigen. It has no much larger one-base neighbor in the sample; base qualities were not kept. V trim: 2 bases; J trim: 3 bases; unmatched bases: 8. The CDR3, from cysteine to phenylalanine, totals 17 residues. The kept DNA is CDR3 alone, 51 bases in frame from the first base. The germline V gene sets CDR1 to LGHNT and CDR2 to FRNRAP. The library relied on the immunoSEQ multiplex PCR assay. For the multiplex PCR, a mixture combining 60 forward primers for TCR Vbeta segments and 13 reverse primers for TCR Jbeta segments was used. Amplification of the CDR3 region of rearranged TCR beta genes was performed with a multiplex PCR assay on genomic DNA. On the Illumina HiSeq System, the amplified TCR beta libraries were sequenced as 87-base-pair reads. As for how the authors treated the data: A later analysis tallied 75 million to 85 million unique TCR beta chains across the 650 to 750 repertoires, and approximately 12 million of those chains were shared by two or more donors. Raw reads were error-corrected and collapsed into unique sequences with a nearest-neighbor algorithm that merged closely related sequences to remove PCR and sequencing errors. CDR3 sequences were aligned to IMGT reference sequences to assign V, D and J gene segments. For a sequence to be retained, a match of at least six nucleotides to both a V gene segment and a J gene segment was required. Rearrangements were classified as productive when the CDR3 lacked stop codons and remained in frame with V and J, and all other rearrangements were classified as non-productive. Following IMGT convention, CDR3 was defined as the stretch from the second conserved V-encoded cysteine to the conserved J-encoded phenylalanine. The earlier analysis of 587 of the donors excluded sequences that lacked an unambiguous match to a single V gene segment. An earlier analysis of fewer than 750 of the donors called V segments functional above 56.7% productive rearrangements and segregating when the between-donor standard deviation exceeded 5%. A statistical classification framework was built to diagnose cytomegalovirus status from the catalog of TCR beta chain sequences. In a later analysis, TCR nucleotide sequences were compared against IMGT/GENE-DB human TR gene sequences so that V and J genes could be assigned. A later analysis assigned CDR3 sequences and most-parsimonious VDJ recombination scenarios with the TCRdist pipeline. In a later analysis, each TCR beta chain was defined by its CDR3 amino acid sequence together with its V-gene family, and reads without a unique V-gene family were excluded. In a later analysis, fewer than 650 highly shared, low-generation-probability nucleotide sequences were removed to address suspected cross-contamination and a sequencing artifact. In a later analysis, a clonal expansion index for each public chain was calculated from normalized within-repertoire ranks of inferred template counts. A later analysis computed generation probabilities with a VDJ recombination model fitted to out-of-frame rearrangements, and checked the results against IGoR. In a later analysis, TCR-TCR, TCR-HLA and TCR-CMV co-occurrence was scored with hypergeometric tests, and a repertoire-size bias correction was applied to TCR pairs. False discovery rates were estimated in a later analysis by permuting HLA or CMV assignments 20 times. In a later analysis, co-occurring TCRs were grouped with DBSCAN, and TCRdist sequence similarity was added when clustering was performed within HLA-allele-positive subsets. Repertoires with fewer than 30,000 or more than 120,000 public chains, plus five repertoires with anomalous nucleotide sharing, were excluded from co-occurrence clustering. TCRdb limited this immuneACCESS table to in-frame rearrangements with V and J called. A share of clones is missing; checked studies link under half to unresolved V genes, and the rest is unexplained. For V, J and clone size, that table is used; D and trimming come from the DNA. Across this sample there are 180,000 or so clones, with around three quarters seen only once. The ten largest clones add up to more than 2% of the sample.

The cohort was made up of hundreds of healthy bone marrow donors. All cohort members were sampled while nominally healthy, although unrecorded immune exposures were likely present. The donor tested CMV seropositive and was one of the 289 seropositive cohort members. Each donor provided a peripheral blood sample, and peripheral blood mononuclear cells were used for TCR beta sequencing. The Qiagen DNeasy Blood Extraction Kit was used to extract genomic DNA from the blood cell samples. Material for sequencing was PBMCs. The clonotype comes from a woman aged 25 to 39 in good health and CMV-seropositive. The chain is assembled from TRBV12-5 and TRBJ1-1, with 11 bases matching TRBD1. The DNA sequence is as follows: TGTGCTAGTGGTTTGACATCGGGGACAGGGGGAGACACTGAAGCTTTCTTT. The encoded protein is CASGLTSGTGGDTEAFF.